This TCR beta chain was sequenced in a study of T-cell reconstitution after alpha-beta-depleted transplantation in children. General observations from the study: At the one-year point after transplant, T-cell counts and TCRbeta diversity were found to come mostly from T cells that had been newly produced. Expanded graft clones numbering several hundred reportedly gave rise to alpha-beta T cells about two months after transplant. The study traced high day-60 TCRbeta diversity in some patients to surviving recipient T cells and thymic progenitors.

Unique molecular identifiers tagged the TCRbeta library. One entry per CDR3 protein, called by TCRdb with MiXCR from the PCR reads. The profile shows over 150,000 distinct CDR3 sequences, around 7% of them singletons. Ten or more counts support this clonotype. Its specificity is unknown. The CDR3 has 15 residues. V lost 2 bases to trimming and J lost 6 bases; unmatched junction nucleotides: 7. Germline CDR1 SGHRS, CDR2 YFSETQ. The origin of this receptor is a boy between 2 and 10 years old with acute lymphoblastic leukemia, due to receive a stem cell transplant. Here the sequenced sample was PBMCs, taken before TCRalphabeta/CD19-depleted stem cell transplant. This chain joins TRBV5-1 and TRBJ2-7, with 11 bases lining up with TRBD1. DNA of the CDR3: TGCGCCAGCAGCTTTAACCCGGGACAGGGGGGCGAGCAGTACTTC. The encoded protein is CASSFNPGQGGEQYF. Full variable domain (remainder filled in from reference TRBV5-1 and TRBJ2-7): KAGVTQTPRYLIKTRGQQVTLSCSPISGHRSVSWYQQTPGQGLQFLFEYFSETQRNKGNFPGRFSGRQFSNSRSEMNVSTLELGDSALYLCASSFNPGQGGEQYFGPGTRLTVT.